This TCR beta chain was profiled in a study of CD8+ T cells in alopecia areata. Study information: Severity in treated patients was scored by percentage of scalp area affected.

The treatment: oral pan-JAK inhibitor, 5-10 mg twice daily. Alopecia areata patients gave lesional scalp punch biopsies and peripheral blood samples. In each case, RNA was isolated and then reverse transcribed into cDNA as the sequencing template. TCRdb keeps only in-frame clones here, not all; method: immunoSEQ multiplex PCR. Among 3,500 or so clones listed, over 65% were seen once. The CDR3 consists of 14 residues. Germline V gives CDR1 SGHAT, CDR2 FQNNGV. Trimming removed 1 base from V and 2 bases from J, with 8 bases in between. The clonotype comes from a human donor with alopecia areata. V usage is TRBV11-2 and J usage is TRBJ2-5; no reliable D call. The sample here was skin, taken at week 24, from a patient treated with tofacitinib. The DNA of the CDR3 is TGTGCCAGCAGCTTAGGCCGGTTTCAAGAGACCCAGTACTTC. Amino acids: CASSLGRFQETQYF.